One sample yielded the 27 T cell receptor beta chains listed below, sequenced in a study of T cell responses to AZD1222 COVID-19 vaccine. Sequencing was performed with immunoSEQ multiplex PCR; in TCRdb, only in-frame clones are kept and a portion is missing. The table shows 90,000 to 120,000 clones, with 80% to 95% occurring only once. Specimen: peripheral blood, collected 28 days after the second AZD1222 dose. The receptors derive from an adult who received the AZD1222 COVID-19 vaccine.

The chain has TRBV4-1 and TRBJ2-6; 8 bases are shared with TRBD1. With 0 bases clipped from V and 0 bases from J, the junction kept 7 bases outside the gene matches. Germline V CDR1 and CDR2: MGHRA, YSYEKL. This CDR3 region has 19 residues. The CDR3 region is CASSQDGRGLSSGANVLTF. The CDR3 DNA reads as TGCGCCAGCAGCCAAGACGGCAGGGGGCTTAGCTCTGGGGCCAACGTCCTGACTTTC.

The rearrangement links TRBV7-9 to TRBJ1-2, with 7 bases lining up with TRBD1. Trimming cost V 4 bases and J 4 bases; bases outside gene matches: 12. Germline V gives CDR1 SEHNR, CDR2 FQNEAQ (reference sequence). This CDR3 contains 16 residues. CDR3 in amino acids: CASSSVTGMIVYGYTF. DNA of the CDR3: TGTGCCAGCAGCTCGGTGACAGGGATGATCGTCTATGGCTACACCTTC.

The rearrangement links TRBV6-2 or TRBV6-3 to TRBJ1-1; 7 nucleotides align to TRBD1. With 5 bases clipped from V and 6 bases from J, the junction kept 9 bases outside the gene matches. CDR1 is MNHEY, CDR2 SVGEGT, per germline. This CDR3 comprises 14 residues. Here the CDR3 DNA reads TGTGCCAGCAGTACCACCGGGACAGTTTCTGAAGCTTTCTTT. This gives the protein CASSTTGTVSEAFF.

CDR3 in amino acids: CASSLAMGGYSPLHF. The CDR3 nucleotides are TGCGCCAGCAGCTTGGCCATGGGGGGATATTCACCCCTCCACTTT. The chain employs TRBV5-1 and TRBJ1-6; a weak D match, TRBD1 (5 bases). The germline V and J ends were trimmed by 0 bases and 8 bases, with 12 bases remaining between them. This CDR3 contains 15 residues. Germline CDR1 reads SGHRS; CDR2 reads YFSETQ.

The chain uses TRBV24-1 and TRBJ1-4, with D perhaps TRBD1 (5 bases). Trimming pared 6 bases from V and 7 bases from J, leaving 14 bases between. Germline V gives CDR1 KGHDR, CDR2 SFDVKD. This CDR3 comprises 14 residues. The CDR3 sequence is CATSRSGEGEKLFF. CDR3 bases: TGTGCCACCAGTCGGTCGGGGGAGGGTGAAAAACTGTTTTTT.

This clone has only one observation. The V call is TRBV11-2, the J call TRBJ2-2; 9 positions match TRBD2. CDR3 length: 18 amino acids. Germline CDR1 and CDR2: SGHAT and FQNNGV. V was pared by 1 base and J by 0 bases, with 6 bases of the junction left unmatched. The CDR3 nucleotides are TGTGCCAGCAGCTTAGCCCTAGCGGGAACCACGAACACCGGGGAGCTGTTTTTT. It codes for CASSLALAGTTNTGELFF.

This chain joins TRBV5-1 and TRBJ1-2; D perhaps matches TRBD1 (5 bases). The germline V gene has CDR1 SGHRS and CDR2 YFSETQ. Trimming removed 4 bases at V and 4 bases at J, with 11 bases between. This CDR3 is built from 13 residues. The CDR3 region is CASSLDRAYGYTF. In nucleotides, the CDR3 is TGCGCCAGCAGCCTCGACAGAGCCTATGGCTACACCTTC.

V usage is TRBV5-1 and J usage is TRBJ1-1; no definite D call. This CDR3 has 15 residues. CDR1 is SGHRS and CDR2 is YFSETQ in the germline V gene. Trimming took off 2 bases at V and 0 bases at J, with 11 bases between the two ends. In DNA form, the CDR3 reads TGCGCCAGCAGCTTTGTTCCAAGCTTGAACACTGAAGCTTTCTTT. This translates into CASSFVPSLNTEAFF.

This clone was observed a single time. The rearrangement joins TRBV6-4 to TRBJ2-6, with D possibly being TRBD1 (6 bases). CDR1 and CDR2 from the germline V gene are MRHNA and SNTAGT. The ends were cut back, 6 bases at V and 4 bases at J, with 10 bases in the middle. The CDR3 loop spans 14 amino acids. The CDR3 loop is CASRQGTGANVLTF. CDR3 in DNA: TGTGCCAGCAGACAGGGTACGGGGGCCAACGTCCTGACTTTC.

V is TRBV19 and J is TRBJ1-2; 7 bases fit TRBD1. In germline, CDR1 is LNHDA, CDR2 SQIVND (reference sequence). The CDR3 sequence is 13 residues long. After removal of 7 bases from V and 5 bases from J, the junction contained 7 bases not matched to a gene. The CDR3 DNA follows: TGTGCCAGTACCCTGACAGGGTCGTATGGCTACACCTTC. It is translated as CASTLTGSYGYTF.

The J gene is TRBJ1-5, the V gene TRBV21-1; TRBD1 reflects the table's D call only, with no check against the DNA. TRBV21-1 is designated a pseudogene. This CDR3 spans 18 amino acids. The CDR3 sequence is CASSKVGRGLFPSQPQHF. CDR3 coding DNA: TGTGCCAGCAGCAAAGTTGGCAGGGGGCTCTTTCCTAGTCAGCCCCAGCATTTT.

This chain joins TRBV30 and TRBJ1-1; D is perhaps TRBD1 (5 bases). Trimming shortened V by 6 bases and J by 3 bases, and 20 bases separated the two germline ends. Germline V gives CDR1 GTSNPN, CDR2 SVGIG (reference sequence). The CDR3 contains 15 residues. The CDR3 sequence: CACHPLRAGHTEAFF. CDR3 bases: TGTGCCTGCCACCCCCTCAGGGCGGGGCACACTGAAGCTTTCTTT. The complete variable domain, with remaining parts taken from reference TRBV30 and TRBJ1-1, reads SQTIHQWPATLVQPVGSPLSLECTVEGTSNPNLYWYRQAAGRGLQLLFYSVGIGQISSEVPQNLSASRPQDRQFILSSKKLLLSDSGFYLCACHPLRAGHTEAFFGQGTRLTVV.

The chain recombines TRBV6-2 or TRBV6-3 with TRBJ1-1, with D maybe TRBD1 (6 bases). The ends were cut back, 5 bases at V and 5 bases at J, with 12 bases in the middle. This CDR3 is built from 13 residues. Per the germline V gene, CDR1 is MNHEY and CDR2 is SVGEGT. CDR3 sequence (DNA): TGTGCCAGCAGTCCGGGGGGCCCGACTGAAGCTTTCTTT. Translation gives CASSPGGPTEAFF.

The gene calls are TRBV10-2 and TRBJ2-3; no clear D gene. The CDR3 length is 14 residues. Germline lookup yields CDR1 WSHSY and CDR2 SAAADI. V lost 0 bases and J 8 bases, leaving 12 bases between the germline ends. CDR3 nucleotides: TGCGCCAGCAGTGAGTCGGCTAGATTGGTTACGCAGTATTTT. It translates to CASSESARLVTQYF.

The chain combines TRBV19 with TRBJ2-3, with D unclear. This CDR3 region has 14 residues. Germline assignment: CDR1 LNHDA and CDR2 SQIVND (reference sequence). Trimming left V 0 bases short and J 3 bases short, with 7 bases between. CDR3 DNA: TGTGCCAGTAGTATAGATTCCCTTACAGATACGCAGTATTTT. Translating it yields CASSIDSLTDTQYF.

The gene calls are TRBV19 and TRBJ1-6; D unclear. The germline V gene has CDR1 LNHDA and CDR2 SQIVND (reference sequence). V was cut by 2 bases and J by 6 bases, with 17 bases left in between. This CDR3 contains 17 residues. CDR3 residues: CASSINARTFANSPLHF. CDR3 nucleotide sequence: TGTGCCAGTAGTATAAATGCACGGACGTTCGCTAATTCACCCCTCCACTTT.

The CDR3 loop reads CASSTTPAERVRPIQYF. CDR3 DNA sequence: TGTGCCAGTAGTACCACTCCAGCGGAGCGGGTGAGACCAATCCAGTACTTC. V is TRBV19 and J is TRBJ2-7, with D possibly matching TRBD2 (6 bases). Germline V lookup: CDR1 LNHDA, CDR2 SQIVND (reference sequence). V lost 4 bases to trimming and J lost 10 bases, with 29 bases between them. This CDR3 is built from 17 residues.

The chain combines TRBV6-1 with TRBJ2-5; possible D gene TRBD1, 5 bases. V dropped 6 bases and J dropped 2 bases, with 13 bases sitting between them. Germline V gene lookup returns CDR1 MNHNS and CDR2 SASEGT. This CDR3 has 14 residues. The CDR3 DNA is TGTGCCAGCAGGCCCGACAGAATTCAAGAGACCCAGTACTTC. Residues: CASRPDRIQETQYF.

The chain links TRBV5-4 to TRBJ2-4; D uncertain. V lost 4 bases and J lost 8, with 19 bases in between. In germline, CDR1 is SGHNT, CDR2 YYREEE (reference sequence). The CDR3 covers 15 residues. The CDR3 loop is CASSARAPAEDIQYF. The CDR3 DNA sequence: TGTGCCAGCAGCGCCCGGGCCCCAGCTGAGGACATTCAGTACTTC.

This clone was observed a single time. V is TRBV7-2 and J is TRBJ1-5; D uncertain. With 4 bases removed from V and 1 base from J, the gap between germline ends came to 8 bases. Germline lookup yields CDR1 SGHTA and CDR2 FQGNSA. CDR3 length: 14 amino acids. CDR3 bases: TGTGCCAGCAGCTACGGAAGGAGCAATCAGCCCCAGCATTTT. Residues: CASSYGRSNQPQHF.

This rearrangement joins TRBV30 to TRBJ2-7, with a tentative D call TRBD1 (5 bases). V was pared by 0 bases and J by 2 bases, with 11 bases between. This CDR3 comprises 14 residues. CDR1 and CDR2 from the germline V gene are GTSNPN and SVGIG (reference sequence). CDR3: CAWSVPGLAYEQYF. The CDR3 DNA follows: TGTGCCTGGAGTGTACCAGGGTTAGCCTACGAGCAGTACTTC.

This chain joins TRBV27 and TRBJ2-7, with D perhaps TRBD2 (5 bases). The germline gives CDR1 MNHEY, CDR2 SMNVEV (reference sequence). The CDR3 totals 14 residues. V was cut by 6 bases and J by 4 bases, with 16 bases left in between. The CDR3 DNA follows: TGTGCCAGCAGCCGTACGGGGTTGGGATACGAGCAGTACTTC. This sequence encodes CASSRTGLGYEQYF.

This chain links TRBV13 with TRBJ2-7; TRBD1 or TRBD2 may be the D gene (6 bases each). Trimming removed 0 bases at V and 9 bases at J, with 15 bases between. The CDR3 loop spans 14 amino acids. Per the germline V gene, CDR1 is PRHDT and CDR2 is FYEKMQ (reference sequence). The CDR3 spells CASSLGGGRVRQYF. The CDR3 region has the DNA TGTGCCAGCAGCTTAGGTGGGGGGCGCGTCAGGCAGTACTTC.

The CDR3 DNA is TGCGCCATCTCATCACCCCTCCACTTT. This codes for CAISSPLHF. The V and J genes are TRBV10-1 and TRBJ1-6; D ambiguous. The ends were cut back, 10 bases at V and 10 bases at J, with 5 bases in the middle. Germline CDR1 is WNHNN and CDR2 is SYGVQD (reference sequence). The length of the CDR3 is 9 residues.

J is TRBJ1-1 and V is TRBV27; D remains unclear. The germline V and J ends were trimmed by 1 base and 1 base, with 4 bases remaining between them. Germline CDR1 MNHEY, CDR2 SMNVEV (reference sequence). CDR3 size: 13 residues. The CDR3 nucleotides are TGTGCCAGCAGTTTATACACGAACACTGAAGCTTTCTTT. Protein sequence: CASSLYTNTEAFF.

J is TRBJ1-5 and V is TRBV16; TRBD1 is a possible D gene (5 bases). Germline loops: CDR1 KGHSY, CDR2 FQNENV. Trimming removed 4 bases at V and 0 bases at J, with 7 bases between. CDR3 size: 14 residues. The CDR3 sequence is CASSLQDSNQPQHF. For the CDR3, the DNA is TGTGCCAGCAGCCTACAGGATAGCAATCAGCCCCAGCATTTT.

This clone has more than one count but fewer than ten. CDR3 DNA sequence: TGTGCCAGCAGCCTGAGGTGGACAGGGGGGGTGTCTGAAGCTTTCTTT. Its protein is CASSLRWTGGVSEAFF. The chain combines TRBV21-1 with TRBJ1-1; the tabulated D call, TRBD1, remains unverified against the DNA. TRBV21-1 is shown as a pseudogene. CDR3 length: 16 residues.